This section outlines one TCR beta chain sequence together with its context. Its antigen is not identified. This CDR3 comprises 13 residues. CDR1 SNHLY and CDR2 FYNNEI come from the germline V gene. V lost 2 bases to trimming and J lost 5 bases, with 9 bases between them. The data stem from a study of cytomegalovirus exposure and HLA in healthy donors. Study-level points and caveats: According to a later analysis, most TCR beta chains associated with CMV appeared HLA-restricted. Some V segments, including TRBV6-2 and TRBV6-3, were excluded as indistinguishable.

Use of 60 Vbeta and 13 Jbeta primers characterized the PCR. Generated by immunoSEQ multiplex PCR, the TCRdb table keeps only in-frame clones and is missing some. The sample table sets out around 110,000 clones. The source is a middle-aged man in good health and CMV-seropositive. This sequence joins TRBV2 and TRBJ2-5, with D possibly being TRBD1 (6 bases). Sequencing used PBMCs. CDR3 DNA sequence: TGTGCCAGCAGTGAAAGGGGGTTGGAGACCCAGTACTTC. It codes for CASSERGLETQYF.